This T cell receptor (beta chain) was sequenced for a study of T cells in Graves' hyperthyroidism and ophthalmopathy. Of note for this clonotype: Its matching antigen is unknown.

The length of the CDR3 is 12 residues. Between the trimmed V and J ends, which lost 7 bases and 8 bases, there was a span of 12 bases. CDR1 MNHNS and CDR2 SASEGT come from the germline V gene. Points from the study as a whole: Most thyroid-expanded clonotypes above 0.001 were also found in blood.

RNA transcripts were the template for amplifying TCR beta CDR3 regions. The HTBI primer set was used in a first-round RT-PCR of the TCR CDR3. TCRdb recomputed calls from the multiplex PCR reads with MiXCR, one row per CDR3 protein. The sample lists under 400,000 distinct CDR3 sequences, 13% occurring once. Orbital computed tomography and thyroid ultrasound, together with serum TRAb and thyroxine and clinical symptoms, were used for diagnoses. The sample was blood. The receptor was isolated from a woman under 30 with Graves' hyperthyroidism. The rearrangement uses TRBV6-1 and TRBJ2-4; D is ambiguous. CDR3 nucleotide sequence: TGTGCCAGCAACCCTACAGAAGACATTCAGTACTTC. Protein product: CASNPTEDIQYF.